One and the same sample provided the 10 T cell receptor beta chains below, sequenced in a study of blood T cell repertoires in COVID-19. The data were produced by immunoSEQ multiplex PCR, yet TCRdb's version contains in-frame clones alone and is incomplete. The repertoire holds about 200,000 clones, more than 85% seen once, with approximately 2.9% in the top ten. Sequencing used peripheral blood. These receptors came from a man aged 55-75 years with acute or convalescent COVID-19.

This clone was detected only once. This chain connects TRBV6-5 to TRBJ2-1; 15 bases are shared with TRBD2. The CDR3 totals 14 residues. The V gene's germline CDR1 is MNHEY and CDR2 SVGAGI. The ends lost 10 bases at V and 6 bases at J; junction bases unmatched: 4. The CDR3 sequence: CATWTSGGANEQFF. The CDR3 nucleotides are TGTGCCACCTGGACTAGCGGGGGGGCCAATGAGCAGTTCTTC.

The chain carries TRBV5-1 and TRBJ1-6; 9 bases line up with TRBD1. The germline CDR1 and CDR2 sequences are SGHRS and YFSETQ. The CDR3 has 19 amino acids. Trimming cost V 3 bases and J 4 bases; bases outside gene matches: 14. This chain's CDR3 is CASSSGGVQGARYNSPLHF. The CDR3 nucleotides read TGCGCCAGCAGCTCAGGTGGGGTACAGGGGGCTAGGTATAATTCACCCCTCCACTTT.

This chain links TRBV7-9 with TRBJ1-1; D is unresolved. Germline V gene sequence: CDR1 SEHNR, CDR2 FQNEAQ (reference sequence). The ends were cut back, 3 bases at V and 7 bases at J, with 12 bases in the middle. This CDR3 region has 13 residues. This CDR3 is CASSLGGSNEAFF. CDR3 DNA sequence: TGTGCCAGCAGCTTGGGAGGGTCCAATGAAGCTTTCTTT.

The table lists this clone with a count of one. The J gene is TRBJ2-1, the V gene TRBV5-8; 9 bases match TRBD2. Germline CDR1 and CDR2: SGHTS and YDEGEE. There are 18 residues in the CDR3. V trimming: 0 bases; J trimming: 1 base; junction bases outside the gene matches: 8. The CDR3 protein is CASSLAPLAGGSYNEQFF. CDR3 nucleotides: TGTGCCAGCAGCTTGGCCCCTTTGGCGGGGGGGTCCTACAATGAGCAGTTCTTC. Variable domain in full (rest from reference TRBV5-8 and TRBJ2-1): EAGVTQSPTHLIKTRGQQATLRCSPISGHTSVYWYQQALGLGLQFLLWYDEGEERNRGNFPPRFSGRQFPNYSSELNVNALELEDSALYLCASSLAPLAGGSYNEQFFGPGTRLTVL.

This clone showed up just once. The rearrangement uses TRBV6-2 or TRBV6-3 and TRBJ1-2, with a possible D match to TRBD1 (6 bases). CDR3 length: 15 amino acids. Trimming removed 2 bases from V and 3 bases from J, with 13 bases in between. Per germline, CDR1 MNHEY and CDR2 SVGEGT. DNA for the CDR3: TGTGCCAGCAGTTACCCCAAGACAGGCGACTATGGCTACACCTTC. Translating gives CASSYPKTGDYGYTF.

The chain has TRBV12-5 and TRBJ1-1; 7 bases are shared with TRBD1. The V and J ends lost 1 base and 5 bases, in that order; junction bases with no gene match: 4. The CDR3 has 14 residues. The germline V gene encodes CDR1 LGHNT and CDR2 FRNRAP. The CDR3, as DNA: TGTGCTAGTGGTTTGGGACAGGGAAGGACTGAAGCTTTCTTT. Translating it yields CASGLGQGRTEAFF.

This chain links TRBV4-3 with TRBJ2-2; D possibly corresponds to TRBD2 (6 bases). The V gene's germline CDR1 is LGHNA and CDR2 YSLEER. The V gene lost 3 bases and the J gene lost 2 bases, with 13 bases spanning the gap. The CDR3 totals 16 residues. CDR3 sequence (DNA): TGCGCCAGCAGCCACCACCGGGACTCAAACACCGGGGAGCTGTTTTTT. This gives the protein CASSHHRDSNTGELFF.

The chain joins TRBV4-2 to TRBJ2-6; TRBD1 matches at 9 bases. This CDR3 is 19 amino acids long. CDR1 is LGHNA, CDR2 YNFKEQ, per germline. The V gene end was trimmed by 2 bases and the J gene end by 1 base; junction bases not matched to a gene: 9. In DNA form, the CDR3 reads TGTGCCAGCAGCCAAACCTTGCGACAGGGGGGATCTGGGGCCAACGTCCTGACTTTC. It specifies CASSQTLRQGGSGANVLTF.

The genes are TRBV6-6 and TRBJ2-7; 12 bases match TRBD1. The ends lost 6 bases at V and 3 bases at J; junction bases unmatched: 9. The germline V gene encodes CDR1 MNHNY and CDR2 SVGAGI (reference sequence). The CDR3 runs to 16 residues. The CDR3 region has the DNA TGTGCCAGCAGCACCGGGACAGGGGGCCCCAACTACGAGCAGTACTTC. Translating gives CASSTGTGGPNYEQYF.

This chain links TRBV7-8 with TRBJ1-5; 7 nucleotides align to TRBD1. The CDR3 has 16 residues. The ends lost 1 base at V and 7 bases at J; junction bases unmatched: 10. CDR1 and CDR2 from the germline V gene are SGHVS and FQNEAQ. The DNA for the CDR3 is TGTGCCAGCAGCTTAGGGGAAGGGGGCGCTGGGCAGCCCCAGCATTTT. The encoded protein is CASSLGEGGAGQPQHF.